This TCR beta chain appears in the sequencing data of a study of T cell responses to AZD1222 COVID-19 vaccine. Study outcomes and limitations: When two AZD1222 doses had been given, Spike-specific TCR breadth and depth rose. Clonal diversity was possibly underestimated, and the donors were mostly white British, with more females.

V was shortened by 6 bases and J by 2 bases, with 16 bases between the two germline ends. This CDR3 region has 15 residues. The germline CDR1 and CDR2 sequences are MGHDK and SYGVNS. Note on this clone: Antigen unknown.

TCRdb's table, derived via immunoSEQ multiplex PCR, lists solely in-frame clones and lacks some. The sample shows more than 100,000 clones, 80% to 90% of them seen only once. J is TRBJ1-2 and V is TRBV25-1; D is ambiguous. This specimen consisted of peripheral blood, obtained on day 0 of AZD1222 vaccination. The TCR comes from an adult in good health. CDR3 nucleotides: TGTGCCAGCAGGGGGAGCTTTTCTGACAACTATGGCTACACCTTC. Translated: CASRGSFSDNYGYTF.